These T cell receptor beta chains were read from a single sample in a study of blood T cell repertoires in COVID-19. Assay: immunoSEQ multiplex PCR; the TCRdb copy retains only in-frame clones and omits some. The table shows about 52,000 clones, with roughly 91% occurring only once. The sample was peripheral blood. The receptor set was obtained from an elderly man with active or convalescent COVID-19. CDR3s include the opening cysteine and the closing phenylalanine or tryptophan. D genes are given only for firm matches. Expanded clones are given a class, and other clones once, few, many or no size at all.

16	TRBV19	TRBD2	TRBJ2-7	-	CASGPAPAGGLNEQYF	TGTGCCAGTGGGCCAGCACCGGCGGGGGGGCTCAACGAGCAGTACTTC
15	TRBV19	-	TRBJ2-1	-	CASSMGGRPYNEQFF	TGTGCCAGTAGTATGGGGGGACGGCCCTACAATGAGCAGTTCTTC
16	TRBV28	-	TRBJ2-7	-	CASSLRRTAVYYEQYF	TGTGCCAGCAGTTTAAGAAGGACAGCGGTTTACTACGAGCAGTACTTC
14	TRBV6-5	-	TRBJ2-5	-	CASISRAAKETQYF	TGTGCCAGCATCTCGAGGGCAGCCAAAGAGACCCAGTACTTC
12	TRBV29-1	-	TRBJ1-5	-	CSVEAPGQPQHF	TGCAGCGTTGAAGCCCCAGGTCAGCCCCAGCATTTT
16	TRBV9	-	TRBJ1-5	-	CASSVGPTGLNQPQHF	TGTGCCAGCAGCGTAGGACCGACAGGCCTTAATCAGCCCCAGCATTTT
15	TRBV4-1	TRBD2	TRBJ2-1	-	CASSPSGSLVNEQFF	TGCGCCAGCAGCCCTAGCGGGAGCCTCGTCAATGAGCAGTTCTTC
16	TRBV3-1/TRBV3-2	-	TRBJ2-7	medium-sized	CASSQDPGLSSYEQYF	TGTGCCAGCAGCCAAGATCCAGGACTATCCTCCTACGAGCAGTACTTC
13	TRBV3-1/TRBV3-2	-	TRBJ1-6	-	CASSQGSYSPLHF	TGTGCCAGCAGCCAGGGCTCGTATTCACCCCTCCACTTT
12	TRBV12-3/TRBV12-4	-	TRBJ1-2	-	CASATDGGFTTF	TGTGCCAGCGCTACCGATGGGGGGTTTACCACCTTC
13	TRBV6-5	-	TRBJ2-7	-	CASRETATYEQYF	TGTGCCAGCAGAGAGACAGCAACCTACGAGCAGTACTTC
14	TRBV18	TRBD1	TRBJ2-1	-	CASSGDRGYNEQFF	TGTGCCAGCTCAGGGGACAGGGGTTACAATGAGCAGTTCTTC
19	TRBV21-1	-	TRBJ2-1	-	CASSKEGQTGGFSNNEQFF	TGTGCCAGCAGCAAAGAGGGGCAGACAGGGGGCTTTAGTAACAATGAGCAGTTCTTC
15	TRBV28	-	TRBJ2-3	-	CASSLIGASTDTQYF	TGTGCCAGCAGTTTAATCGGAGCTAGCACAGATACGCAGTATTTT
15	TRBV6-5	TRBD1	TRBJ2-7	-	CASSNPGQGVYEQYF	TGTGCCAGCAGTAACCCGGGACAGGGAGTATACGAGCAGTACTTC
13	TRBV12-3/TRBV12-4	-	TRBJ1-2	-	CASSFRKNYGYTF	TGTGCCAGCAGTTTTCGTAAAAACTATGGCTACACCTTC
14	TRBV6-2/TRBV6-3	-	TRBJ2-2	-	CASSYLADQGELFF	TGTGCCAGCAGTTATTTGGCCGATCAGGGGGAGCTGTTTTTT
12	TRBV7-9	TRBD2	TRBJ2-7	-	CAGGREDREQYF	TGTGCCGGGGGGCGGGAGGACCGCGAGCAGTACTTC
15	TRBV2	-	TRBJ2-7	-	CASRREVGSTHEQYF	TGTGCCAGCAGGAGAGAGGTCGGGAGTACCCACGAGCAGTACTTC
15	TRBV5-1	TRBD1	TRBJ1-6	-	CASSPGQGAGSPLHF	TGCGCCAGCAGCCCAGGACAGGGGGCCGGCTCACCCCTCCACTTT
14	TRBV5-6	-	TRBJ2-1	-	CASSLRTIYNEQFF	TGTGCCAGCAGCCTAAGGACTATTTACAATGAGCAGTTCTTC
15	TRBV19	-	TRBJ2-3	few	CASSIVKGVTDTQYF	TGTGCCAGTAGTATAGTAAAGGGGGTCACAGATACGCAGTATTTT
17	TRBV7-2	-	TRBJ2-7	-	CASSLGGRAIERSEQYF	TGTGCCAGCAGCTTAGGGGGTCGGGCGATCGAGCGGAGCGAGCAGTACTTC
17	TRBV5-6	TRBD2	TRBJ2-7	-	CASSLLTDERGIYEQYF	TGTGCCAGCAGCCTGCTGACGGACGAGCGGGGGATCTACGAGCAGTACTTC